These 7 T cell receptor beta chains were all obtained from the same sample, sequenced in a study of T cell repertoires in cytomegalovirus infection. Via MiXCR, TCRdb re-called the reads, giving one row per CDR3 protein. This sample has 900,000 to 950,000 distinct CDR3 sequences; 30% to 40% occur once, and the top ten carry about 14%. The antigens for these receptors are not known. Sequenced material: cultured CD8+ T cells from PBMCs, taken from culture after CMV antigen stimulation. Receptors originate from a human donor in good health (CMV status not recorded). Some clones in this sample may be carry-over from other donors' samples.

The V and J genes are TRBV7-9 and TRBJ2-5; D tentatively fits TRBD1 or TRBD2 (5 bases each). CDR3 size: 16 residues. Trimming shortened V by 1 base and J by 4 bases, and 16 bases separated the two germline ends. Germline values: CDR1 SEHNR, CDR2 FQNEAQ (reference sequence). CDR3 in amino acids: CASSLEAGPGRETQYF. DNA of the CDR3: TGTGCCAGCAGCTTAGAGGCAGGTCCAGGGAGAGAGACCCAGTACTTC.

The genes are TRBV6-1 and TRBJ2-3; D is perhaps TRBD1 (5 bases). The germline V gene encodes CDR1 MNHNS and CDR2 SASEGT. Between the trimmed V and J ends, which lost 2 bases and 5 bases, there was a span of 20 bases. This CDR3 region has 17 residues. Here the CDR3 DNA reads TGTGCCAGCAGTGAAACCCCGACAGTCCCGGTTGGAGATACGCAGTATTTT. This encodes CASSETPTVPVGDTQYF.

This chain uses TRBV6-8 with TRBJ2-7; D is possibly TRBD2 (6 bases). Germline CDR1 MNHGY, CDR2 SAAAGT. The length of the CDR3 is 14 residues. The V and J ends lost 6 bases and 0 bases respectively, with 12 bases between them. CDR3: CASRPGTYSYEQYF. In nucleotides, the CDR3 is TGTGCCAGCAGACCCGGGACTTACTCCTACGAGCAGTACTTC.

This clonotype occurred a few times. CDR3 sequence (DNA): TGTGCCAGCAGCTCCTACTCGACAGGGGCCAACCCAGATACGCAGTATTTT. Translated: CASSSYSTGANPDTQYF. V gene TRBV11-3 combines with J gene TRBJ2-3; 8 nucleotides line up with TRBD1. The germline V gene has CDR1 SGHNT and CDR2 YENEEA. The V and J ends lost 4 bases and 4 bases, in that order; junction bases with no gene match: 13. This CDR3 contains 17 residues. The whole variable domain, filled in from reference TRBV11-3 and TRBJ2-3, reads EAGVVQSPRYKIIEKKQPVAFWCNPISGHNTLYWYLQNLGQGPELLIRYENEEAVDDSQLPKDRFSAERLKGVDSTLKIQPAELGDSAVYLCASSSYSTGANPDTQYFGPGTRLTVL.

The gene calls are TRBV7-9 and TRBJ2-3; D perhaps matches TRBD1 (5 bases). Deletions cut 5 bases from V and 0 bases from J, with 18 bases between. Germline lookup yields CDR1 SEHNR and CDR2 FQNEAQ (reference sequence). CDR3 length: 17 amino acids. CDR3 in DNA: TGTGCCAGCAGCCCCGCCCTTAGGACACCGAGCACAGATACGCAGTATTTT. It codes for CASSPALRTPSTDTQYF.

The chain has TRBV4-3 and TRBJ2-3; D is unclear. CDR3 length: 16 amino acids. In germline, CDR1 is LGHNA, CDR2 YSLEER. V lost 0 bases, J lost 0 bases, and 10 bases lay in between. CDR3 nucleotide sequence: TGCGCCAGCAGCCAAGATGTAGACGGTAGCACAGATACGCAGTATTTT. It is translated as CASSQDVDGSTDTQYF.

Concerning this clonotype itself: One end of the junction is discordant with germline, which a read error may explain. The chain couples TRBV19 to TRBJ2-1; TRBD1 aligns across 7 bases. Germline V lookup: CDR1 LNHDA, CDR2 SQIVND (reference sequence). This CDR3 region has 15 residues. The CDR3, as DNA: TGTGCCAGCAGTATGGGACAGAGCTCCTACAATGAGCAGTTCTTC. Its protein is CASSMGQSSYNEQFF.